The 9 T cell receptor beta chains listed next were all sequenced from one sample in a study of shared clonotypes between healthy human individuals. Profiled with immunoSEQ multiplex PCR; TCRdb holds only in-frame clones, not every one. The table shows approximately 2,200,000 clones, with about 92% occurring only once. Positively selected for CCR7, the CD45RO-negative cells used as naive CD8 cells excluded terminally differentiated effector memory CD45RA+ cells. The material sequenced was naive CD8+ T cells from PBMCs. These receptor sequences come from a man aged 18 to 29 in good health. Some clones in this sample may be carry-over from other donors' samples.

V is TRBV28 and J is TRBJ2-1; a possible D gene is TRBD2 (6 bases). Germline CDR1 and CDR2: MDHEN and SYDVKM. This CDR3 has 17 amino acids. Trimming removed 2 bases at V and 7 bases at J, with 21 bases between. The CDR3 sequence is CASSLPPTGRYDNEQFF. The CDR3 bases are TGTGCCAGCAGTTTACCTCCTACGGGGAGGTATGATAATGAGCAGTTCTTC.

This chain uses TRBV27 with TRBJ2-7, with TRBD1 matching over 7 bases. The CDR3 has 15 residues. From germline, CDR1 is MNHEY and CDR2 SMNVEV (reference sequence). With 6 bases clipped from V and 3 bases from J, the junction kept 11 bases outside the gene matches. CDR3 in DNA: TGTGCCAGCAGCCCGGGACAGCCTTCTTTCTACGAGCAGTACTTC. It translates to CASSPGQPSFYEQYF.

V is TRBV30 and J is TRBJ2-3, with D perhaps matching TRBD2 (6 bases). CDR1 and CDR2 (germline): GTSNPN, SVGIG (reference sequence). The CDR3 contains 18 residues. The germline V and J ends were trimmed by 0 bases and 2 bases, with 21 bases remaining between them. The CDR3 bases are TGTGCCTGGAGTGTCTCTAGCGTCCCGATGGGTATCACAGATACGCAGTATTTT. This encodes CAWSVSSVPMGITDTQYF.

CDR3: CASSLRTSGENEQFF. CDR3 sequence (DNA): TGTGCCAGCAGCCTTCGGACTAGCGGGGAGAATGAGCAGTTCTTC. The chain couples TRBV11-3 to TRBJ2-1; 12 bases are a match to TRBD2. Trimming cost V 5 bases and J 7 bases; bases outside gene matches: 6. This CDR3 is built from 15 residues. From germline, CDR1 is SGHNT and CDR2 YENEEA.

The V call is TRBV11-1, the J call TRBJ2-2; 10 positions agree with TRBD1. CDR1 and CDR2 (germline): SGHAT, FQDESV (reference sequence). This CDR3 region has 17 residues. Trimming took 0 bases from V and 3 from J; bases not matched to a gene: 4. The CDR3 spells CASSLAPGTGDTGELFF. The DNA of the CDR3 is TGTGCCAGCAGCTTAGCGCCCGGGACAGGGGACACCGGGGAGCTGTTTTTT.

The chain combines TRBV7-9 with TRBJ2-3; possibly TRBD1 for D (7 bases). CDR1 is SEHNR and CDR2 is FQNEAQ in the germline V gene (reference sequence). This CDR3 is 15 amino acids long. V lost 9 bases to trimming and J lost 4 bases, with 20 bases between them. CDR3: CARAALDREADTQYF. CDR3 in DNA: TGTGCCAGAGCCGCGCTTGACAGGGAGGCAGATACGCAGTATTTT.

The sample holds a few counts of this clone. The V gene is TRBV13, the J gene TRBJ2-6; D is unclear. V was cut by 0 bases and J by 3 bases, with 3 bases left in between. This CDR3 is built from 14 residues. Germline CDR1 and CDR2: PRHDT and FYEKMQ (reference sequence). This CDR3 is CASSLGGGANVLTF. In nucleotides, the CDR3 is TGTGCCAGCAGCTTAGGAGGTGGGGCCAACGTCCTGACTTTC.

The gene calls are TRBV9 and TRBJ1-3; 9 bases fit TRBD1. CDR3 size: 14 residues. CDR1 and CDR2 from the germline V gene are SGDLS and YYNGEE. V lost 4 bases, J lost 6 bases, and 5 bases stayed unmatched. In DNA, the CDR3 is TGTGCCAGCAGCTCCAGGACAGGGGAAAACACCATATATTTT. It yields the protein CASSSRTGENTIYF.

The gene calls are TRBV7-2 and TRBJ2-7; weak D call: TRBD1 (6 bases). The germline gives CDR1 SGHTA, CDR2 FQGNSA. CDR3 length: 14 amino acids. The V end was cut by 3 bases, the J end by 4 bases, with 13 bases between. Written as DNA, the CDR3 is TGTGCCAGCAGCTTTGAACAGGGCCCGTACGAGCAGTACTTC. Its protein product is CASSFEQGPYEQYF.